This TCR beta chain comes out of a study of cytomegalovirus exposure and HLA in healthy donors. The study, taken as a whole, reports: The study recorded 164 TCR beta chains that were cytomegalovirus-associated.

PCR amplification relied on 60 Vbeta primers (plus 13 Jbeta primers). Libraries were prepared by immunoSEQ multiplex PCR; TCRdb keeps only in-frame clonotypes and omits some of them. In all, the sample yields 200,000 to 250,000 clones. With 1 base removed from V and 1 base from J, the gap between germline ends came to 8 bases. The CDR3 loop spans 15 amino acids. The germline V gene encodes CDR1 MDHEN and CDR2 SYDVKM. As to this clone: Its antigen remains unknown.

This sequence was found in a girl aged 2-10 years in good health and CMV-seropositive. The sequenced material came from PBMCs. The gene calls are TRBV28 and TRBJ2-1; tentative D call: TRBD1 (5 bases). CDR3 protein: CASSLYTGSYNEQFF. The DNA of the CDR3 is TGTGCCAGCAGTTTATATACAGGATCCTACAATGAGCAGTTCTTC.